This TCR beta chain was identified during a study of blood T cells in healthy people across ages. Across the study: About one barcoded TCR beta cDNA was captured per two T cells. Overall study results and limits: Unknown donor CMV status possibly confounded expanded clonotype changes.

Only a few counts were recorded for this clonotype. Its antigen remains unidentified. Those donating, healthy Caucasian individuals from Russia, were aged roughly 6 to 100. A second about 6 to 12 cycle PCR used barcoded and J-beta primers. One entry per CDR3 protein, called by TCRdb with MiXCR from the 5' RACE reads. Of some 700,000 distinct CDR3 sequences in the sample, roughly 20% were seen once. Per germline, CDR1 SGHAT and CDR2 FQNNGV. V was trimmed by 7 bases and J by 1 base, leaving 13 bases between them. This CDR3 is built from 14 residues. Sequenced sample: blood. The clonotype comes from a man between 65 and 79 years old in good health. V and J are TRBV11-2 and TRBJ2-5; D is perhaps TRBD1 or TRBD2 (5 bases each). CDR3 in DNA: TGTGCCAGCACCTCTGGGGGTATCCAAGAGACCCAGTACTTC. Encoded protein: CASTSGGIQETQYF. The complete variable domain, with remaining parts taken from reference TRBV11-2 and TRBJ2-5, reads EAGVAQSPRYKIIEKRQSVAFWCNPISGHATLYWYQQILGQGPKLLIQFQNNGVVDDSQLPKDRFSAERLKGVDSTLKIQPAKLEDSAVYLCASTSGGIQETQYFGPGTRLLVL.